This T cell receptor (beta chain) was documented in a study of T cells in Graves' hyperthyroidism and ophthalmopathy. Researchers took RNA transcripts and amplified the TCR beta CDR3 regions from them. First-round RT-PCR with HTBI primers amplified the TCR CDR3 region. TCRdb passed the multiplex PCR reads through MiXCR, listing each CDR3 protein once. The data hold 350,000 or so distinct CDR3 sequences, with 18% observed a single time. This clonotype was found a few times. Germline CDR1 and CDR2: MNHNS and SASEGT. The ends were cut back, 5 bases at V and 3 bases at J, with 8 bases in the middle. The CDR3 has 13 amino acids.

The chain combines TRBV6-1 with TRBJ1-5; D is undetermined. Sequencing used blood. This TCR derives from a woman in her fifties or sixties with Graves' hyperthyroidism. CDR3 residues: CASSPVHNQPQHF. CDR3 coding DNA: TGTGCCAGCAGTCCCGTTCACAATCAGCCCCAGCATTTT.